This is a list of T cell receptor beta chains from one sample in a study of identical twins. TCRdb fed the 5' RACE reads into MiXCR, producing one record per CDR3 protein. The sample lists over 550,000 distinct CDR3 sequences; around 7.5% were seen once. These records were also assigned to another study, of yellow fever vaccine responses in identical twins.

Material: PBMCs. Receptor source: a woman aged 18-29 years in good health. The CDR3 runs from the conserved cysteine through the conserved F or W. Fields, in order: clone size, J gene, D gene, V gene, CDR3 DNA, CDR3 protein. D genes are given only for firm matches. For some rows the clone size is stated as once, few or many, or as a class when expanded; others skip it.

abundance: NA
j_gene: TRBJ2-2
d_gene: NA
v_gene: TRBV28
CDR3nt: TGTGCCAGCAGCCGACGGACGTTTCCGAACACCGGGGAGCTGTTTTTT
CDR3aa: CASSRRTFPNTGELFF

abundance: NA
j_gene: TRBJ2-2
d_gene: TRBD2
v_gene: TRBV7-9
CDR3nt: TGTGCCAGCAGAGCGGGGGAATACACCGGGGAGCTGTTTTTT
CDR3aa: CASRAGEYTGELFF

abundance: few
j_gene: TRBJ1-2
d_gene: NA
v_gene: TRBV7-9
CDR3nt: TGTGCCAGCAGCTTAGTGGTGGATTACTATGGCTACACCTTC
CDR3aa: CASSLVVDYYGYTF

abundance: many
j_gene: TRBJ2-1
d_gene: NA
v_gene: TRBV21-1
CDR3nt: TGTGCCAGCAGCAAACTGGGGACTAGCGGGAGGTGGAATGAGCAGTTCTTC
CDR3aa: CASSKLGTSGRWNEQFF

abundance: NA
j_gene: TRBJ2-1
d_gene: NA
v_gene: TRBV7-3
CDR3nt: TGTGCCAGCAGCTGGAATGGGTACGGGGGCAATGAGCAGTTCTTC
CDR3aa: CASSWNGYGGNEQFF

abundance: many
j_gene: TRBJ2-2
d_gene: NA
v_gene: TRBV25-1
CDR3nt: TGTGCCAGCAGTGAGGGGGATGGCGGGGAGCTGTTTTTT
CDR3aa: CASSEGDGGELFF

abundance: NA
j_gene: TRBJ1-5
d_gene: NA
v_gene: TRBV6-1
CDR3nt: TGTGCCAGCGGAGGAGGGGCAGGGCAGCCCCAGCATTTT
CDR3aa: CASGGGAGQPQHF

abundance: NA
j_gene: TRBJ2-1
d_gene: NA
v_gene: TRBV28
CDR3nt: TGTGCCAGCAGTTACACTAGTTTTGAGCAGTTCTTC
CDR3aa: CASSYTSFEQFF

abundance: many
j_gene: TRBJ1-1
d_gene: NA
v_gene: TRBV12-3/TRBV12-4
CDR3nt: TGTGCCAGCAGTTTAAATTCGGTGGGGTACACTGAAGCTTTCTTT
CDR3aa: CASSLNSVGYTEAFF

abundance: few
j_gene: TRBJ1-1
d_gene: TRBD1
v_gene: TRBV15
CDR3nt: TGTGCCACCAGCCCGAGGACAGGGGGCACTGAAGCTTTCTTT
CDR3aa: CATSPRTGGTEAFF

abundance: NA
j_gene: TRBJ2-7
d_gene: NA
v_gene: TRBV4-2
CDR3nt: TGTGCCAGCAGCCAAGATACCGACAGATTCTCCTACGAGCAGTACTTC
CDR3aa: CASSQDTDRFSYEQYF

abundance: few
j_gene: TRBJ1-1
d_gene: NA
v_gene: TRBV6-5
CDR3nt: TGTGCCAGCAGTTACTCGACCAGGTCCAAGGCTTTCTTT
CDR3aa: CASSYSTRSKAFF

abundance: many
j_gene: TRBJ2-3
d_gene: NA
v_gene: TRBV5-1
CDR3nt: TGCGCCAGCAGTGCGGGACCCCGGGATACGCAGTATTTT
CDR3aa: CASSAGPRDTQYF

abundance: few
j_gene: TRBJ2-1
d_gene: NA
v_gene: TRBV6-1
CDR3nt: TGTGCCAGCAGTGATCCTAGCGAAGTCTCCTACAATGAGCAGTTCTTC
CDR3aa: CASSDPSEVSYNEQFF

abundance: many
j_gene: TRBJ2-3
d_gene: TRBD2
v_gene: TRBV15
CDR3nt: TGTGCCACCAGCAGAGTGCAGCGGGATGCCACAGATACGCAGTATTTT
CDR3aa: CATSRVQRDATDTQYF

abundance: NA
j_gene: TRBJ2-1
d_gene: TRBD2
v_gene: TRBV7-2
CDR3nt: TGTGCCAGCAGCTTAACCTTTACGGGACTAGTGGTGCCGTTCTTC
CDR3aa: CASSLTFTGLVVPFF

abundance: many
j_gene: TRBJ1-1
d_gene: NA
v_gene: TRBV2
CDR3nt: TGTGCCAGCAGGATCTTGAACACTGAAGCTTTCTTT
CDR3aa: CASRILNTEAFF

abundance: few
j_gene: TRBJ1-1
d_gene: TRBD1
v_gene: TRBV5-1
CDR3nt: TGCGCCAGCAGCCCACGGACAGGGTCCATGAACACTGAAGCTTTCTTT
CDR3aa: CASSPRTGSMNTEAFF

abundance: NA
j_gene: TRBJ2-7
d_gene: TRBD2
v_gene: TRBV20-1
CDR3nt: TGCAGTGCTAGGCCTAGCGGGTCCTACGAGCAGTACTTC
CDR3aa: CSARPSGSYEQYF

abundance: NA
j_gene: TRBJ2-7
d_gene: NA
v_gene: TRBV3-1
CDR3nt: TGTGCCAGCAGCCAAGCAGCTCAAGGCTACGAGCAGTACTTC
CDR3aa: CASSQAAQGYEQYF

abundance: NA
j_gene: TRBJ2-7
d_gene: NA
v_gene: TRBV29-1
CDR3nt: TGCAGCGTTAAATGGATCGATCAGAGCTCCTACGAGCAGTACTTC
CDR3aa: CSVKWIDQSSYEQYF

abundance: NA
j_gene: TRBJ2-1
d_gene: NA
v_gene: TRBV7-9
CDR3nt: TGTGCCAGCAGCTTAGTCACAGGGTGGTACAATGAGCAGTTCTTC
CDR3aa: CASSLVTGWYNEQFF

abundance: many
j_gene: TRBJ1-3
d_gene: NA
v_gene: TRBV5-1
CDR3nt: TGCGCCAGCAGCTTGGGACGGCAACCGGACTCTGGAAACACCATATATTTT
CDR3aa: CASSLGRQPDSGNTIYF

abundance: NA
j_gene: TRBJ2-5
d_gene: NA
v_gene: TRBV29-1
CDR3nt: TGCAGCGTTGATACAGGTCTCCAAGAGACCCAGTACTTC
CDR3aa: CSVDTGLQETQYF

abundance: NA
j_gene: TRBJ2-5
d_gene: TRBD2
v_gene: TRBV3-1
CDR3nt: TGTGCCAGCAGCCCCGTAGCGGGGGGGCGGGAGACCCAGTACTTC
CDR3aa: CASSPVAGGRETQYF

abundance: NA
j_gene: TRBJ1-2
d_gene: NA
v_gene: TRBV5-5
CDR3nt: TGTGCCAGCGGAACCAATGGCCTTTATAACTATGGCTACACCTTC
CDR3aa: CASGTNGLYNYGYTF

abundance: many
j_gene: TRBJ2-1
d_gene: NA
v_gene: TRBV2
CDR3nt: TGTGCCAGCAGTGAATACGGAGTCTCCTACAATGAGCAGTTCTTC
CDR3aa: CASSEYGVSYNEQFF

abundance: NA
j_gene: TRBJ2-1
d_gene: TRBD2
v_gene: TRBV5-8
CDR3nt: TGTGCCATGAGCCCCCGGGTCCTAGCGGGGTTTAAAAATGAGCAGTTCTTC
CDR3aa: CAMSPRVLAGFKNEQFF

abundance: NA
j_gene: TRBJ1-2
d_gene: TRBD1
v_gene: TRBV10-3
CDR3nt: TGTGCCATCAGTAACAGGGGGCTAGGCTATGGCTACACCTTC
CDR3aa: CAISNRGLGYGYTF

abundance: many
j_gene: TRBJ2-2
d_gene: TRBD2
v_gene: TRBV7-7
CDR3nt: TGTGCCAGCAGCTTAAACCTAGCGGGGGGCACCGGGGAGCTGTTTTTT
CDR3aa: CASSLNLAGGTGELFF

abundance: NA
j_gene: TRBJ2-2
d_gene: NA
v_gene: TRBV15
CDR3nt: TGTGCCACCAGCAAGGACAGACTCCACACCGGGGAGCTGTTTTTT
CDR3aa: CATSKDRLHTGELFF

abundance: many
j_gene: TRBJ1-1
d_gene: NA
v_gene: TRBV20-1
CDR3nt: TGCAGTGCTAGAAGCAGCCGGGACACGCACACTGAAGCTTTCTTT
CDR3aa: CSARSSRDTHTEAFF

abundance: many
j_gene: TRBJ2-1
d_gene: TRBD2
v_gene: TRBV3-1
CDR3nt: TGTGCCAGCGGCCTAGCGGGAGTGTACAATGAGCAGTTCTTC
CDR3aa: CASGLAGVYNEQFF

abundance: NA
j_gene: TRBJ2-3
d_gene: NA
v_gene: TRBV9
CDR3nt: TGTGCCAGCAGCGTAGGTCTCTGGGCCCGCACAGATACGCAGTATTTT
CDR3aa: CASSVGLWARTDTQYF

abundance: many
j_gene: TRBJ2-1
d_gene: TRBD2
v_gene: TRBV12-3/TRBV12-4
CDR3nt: TGTGCCAGCAGTCCCACTGGACTAGCGGGAGGACCCTACAATGAGCAGTTCTTC
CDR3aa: CASSPTGLAGGPYNEQFF

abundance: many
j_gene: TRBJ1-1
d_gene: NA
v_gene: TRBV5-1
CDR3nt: TGTGCCAGCAGCTTAGCAGTGAACACTGAAGCTTTCTTT
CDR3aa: CASSLAVNTEAFF

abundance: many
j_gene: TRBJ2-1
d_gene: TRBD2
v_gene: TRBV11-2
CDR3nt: TGTGCCAGCAGACGACAAGGGACTAGCGGGGATGCCTACAATGAGCAGTTCTTC
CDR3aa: CASRRQGTSGDAYNEQFF

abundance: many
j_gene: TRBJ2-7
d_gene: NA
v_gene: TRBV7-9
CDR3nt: TGTGCCAGCAGCCCAACATTGGCAGGGAACGAGCAGTACTTC
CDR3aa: CASSPTLAGNEQYF

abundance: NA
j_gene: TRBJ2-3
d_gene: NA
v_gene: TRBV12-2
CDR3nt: TGTGCAAGTCGTGTAGAGGGGGGGGCTAAAGATACGCAGTATTTT
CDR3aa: CASRVEGGAKDTQYF

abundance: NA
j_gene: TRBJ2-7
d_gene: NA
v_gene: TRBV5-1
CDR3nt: TGCGCCAGCAGGACAGACCCCTACGAGCAGTACTTC
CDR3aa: CASRTDPYEQYF

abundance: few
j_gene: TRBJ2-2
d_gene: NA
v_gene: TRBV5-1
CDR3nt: TGCGCCAGCAGCCCATCCCTACTAGCCGGGGAGCTGTTTTTT
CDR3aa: CASSPSLLAGELFF

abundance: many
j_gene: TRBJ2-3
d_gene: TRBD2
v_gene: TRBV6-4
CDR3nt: TGTGCCAGCAGTCCACGGGGGGGTTTAGCAGATACGCAGTATTTT
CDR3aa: CASSPRGGLADTQYF

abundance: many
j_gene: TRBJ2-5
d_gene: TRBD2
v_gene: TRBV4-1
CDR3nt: TGCGCCAGCAGCCAAATACTAGGGCGGGGGTACCAAGAGACCCAGTACTTC
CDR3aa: CASSQILGRGYQETQYF

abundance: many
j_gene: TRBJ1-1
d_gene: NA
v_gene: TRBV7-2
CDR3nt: TGTGCCAGCAGCCGCACGTCAGGCAATACCATGAACACTGAAGCTTTCTTT
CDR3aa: CASSRTSGNTMNTEAFF

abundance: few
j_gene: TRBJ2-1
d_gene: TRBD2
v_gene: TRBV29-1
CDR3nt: TGCAGCGTTGGGGGTAGCGGGAAAACTGGGAATGAGCAGTTCTTC
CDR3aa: CSVGGSGKTGNEQFF

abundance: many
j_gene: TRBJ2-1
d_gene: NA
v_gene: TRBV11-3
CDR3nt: TGTGCCACCCAACAGGGTTCGAATGAGCAGTTCTTC
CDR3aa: CATQQGSNEQFF

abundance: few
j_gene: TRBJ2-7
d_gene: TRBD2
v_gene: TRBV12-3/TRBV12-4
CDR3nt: TGTGCCAGCAGTCCCGGACTAGCCACCTACGAGCAGTACTTC
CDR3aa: CASSPGLATYEQYF

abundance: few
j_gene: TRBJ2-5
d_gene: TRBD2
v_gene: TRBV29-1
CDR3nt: TGCAGCGTGGACGGACTAGCGGCAGCCTACCAAGAGACCCAGTACTTC
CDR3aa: CSVDGLAAAYQETQYF

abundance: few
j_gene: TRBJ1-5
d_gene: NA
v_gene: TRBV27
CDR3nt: TGTGCCAGCAGTTTGGGGTCTCGGGGCAATCAGCCCCAGCATTTT
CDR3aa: CASSLGSRGNQPQHF

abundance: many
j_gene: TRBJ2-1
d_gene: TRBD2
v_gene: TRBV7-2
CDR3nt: TGTGCCAGCAGCCCCTCACGACTAGCGGGGGTTTACAATGAGCAGTTCTTC
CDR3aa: CASSPSRLAGVYNEQFF

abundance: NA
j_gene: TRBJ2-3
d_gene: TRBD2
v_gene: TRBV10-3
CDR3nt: TGTGCCATCAGTGATGGCGGGAGTGCAGATACGCAGTATTTT
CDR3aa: CAISDGGSADTQYF